Following are 24 T cell receptor beta chains from one sample sequenced in a study of T cells after yellow fever vaccination. TCRdb reprocessed the 5' RACE reads via MiXCR and lists one record per CDR3 protein. In the table there are hundreds of thousands of distinct CDR3 sequences, 3.6% of which are singletons. The sample consisted of PBMCs, taken on the day of the yellow fever booster vaccination. The receptors originated from a man in his late teens or twenties who received the YFV17D yellow fever vaccine.

This clonotype was observed at least ten times. The CDR3 region is CSASSGTGIFGELFF. DNA for the CDR3: TGCAGTGCTAGTTCCGGGACAGGGATTTTCGGGGAGCTGTTTTTT. This chain uses TRBV20-1 with TRBJ2-2; 9 bases fit TRBD1. Germline V gives CDR1 DFQATT, CDR2 SNEGSKA (reference sequence). The CDR3 totals 15 residues. V was clipped by 3 bases and J by 7 bases; unmatched bases: 9.

Of note for this clonotype: Since a much larger clone is just one base distant, this may be a read error. The gene calls are TRBV7-8 and TRBJ2-3, with D unclear. The CDR3 is 13 amino acids. Germline CDR1 and CDR2: SGHVS and FQNEAQ. V lost 2 bases, J lost 8 bases, and 11 bases lay in between. The CDR3: CASSLSPAVTQYF. DNA of the CDR3: TGTGCCAGCAGCTTATCCCCGGCGGTTACGCAGTATTTT.

This clonotype was counted ten times or more. The J gene is TRBJ1-1, the V gene TRBV5-1; no definite D call. The germline V gene encodes CDR1 SGHRS and CDR2 YFSETQ. The V end was cut by 5 bases, the J end by 1 base, with 12 bases between. This CDR3 is 14 amino acids long. CDR3 bases: TGCGCCAGCAGGCTTGGTGGGGAGAACACTGAAGCTTTCTTT. It encodes CASRLGGENTEAFF.

The table lists this clonotype with many counts. This chain uses TRBV4-2 with TRBJ2-3; D is ambiguous. The CDR3 loop spans 13 amino acids. V was trimmed by 4 bases and J by 4 bases, leaving 9 bases between them. Germline assignment: CDR1 LGHNA and CDR2 YNFKEQ. The DNA for the CDR3 is TGTGCCAGCAGCCCCGAAAGCCCAGATACGCAGTATTTT. Translation gives CASSPESPDTQYF.

V is TRBV6-5 and J is TRBJ1-5; D ambiguous. Deletions cut 10 bases from V and 1 base from J, with 11 bases between. The CDR3 consists of 13 residues. In germline, CDR1 is MNHEY, CDR2 SVGAGI. The CDR3 is CATRRGSNQPQHF. CDR3 bases: TGTGCCACACGTCGAGGAAGCAATCAGCCCCAGCATTTT.

The rearrangement links TRBV2 to TRBJ1-4, with D unresolved. The CDR3 totals 13 residues. Trimming shortened V by 4 bases and J by 0 bases, and 3 bases separated the two germline ends. CDR1 is SNHLY, CDR2 FYNNEI, per germline. Written as DNA, the CDR3 is TGTGCCAGCAGTGTCGCAACTAATGAAAAACTGTTTTTT. Translating it yields CASSVATNEKLFF.

This clonotype was counted ten times or more. This rearrangement joins TRBV12-3 or TRBV12-4 to TRBJ2-7, with D possibly being TRBD1 (7 bases). V lost 3 bases to trimming and J lost 4 bases, with 10 bases between them. CDR3 length: 13 residues. CDR3 sequence (DNA): TGTGCCAGCAGTTTCCCAGGGGGGTACGAGCAGTACTTC. Protein product: CASSFPGGYEQYF.

The table lists this clonotype with many counts. The rearrangement joins TRBV24-1 to TRBJ2-2; no reliable D call. This CDR3 is built from 15 residues. From germline, CDR1 is KGHDR and CDR2 SFDVKD. Trimming removed 1 base at V and 2 bases at J, with 7 bases between. CDR3 sequence: CATSDFNTNTGELFF. CDR3 nucleotide sequence: TGTGCCACCAGTGATTTCAACACCAACACCGGGGAGCTGTTTTTT.

There are a few counts of this clonotype. V is TRBV3-1 and J is TRBJ2-3, with 9 bases that match TRBD1. V was clipped by 3 bases and J by 5 bases; unmatched bases: 9. CDR1 LGHDT and CDR2 YNNKEL come from the germline V gene (reference sequence). There are 16 residues in the CDR3. Written as DNA, the CDR3 is TGTGCCAGCAGCCATCACCGGGACAGGGTGGGAGATACGCAGTATTTT. It specifies CASSHHRDRVGDTQYF.

This clonotype was observed a few times. This chain uses TRBV20-1 with TRBJ2-3; a weak D match, TRBD2 (5 bases). CDR1 DFQATT and CDR2 SNEGSKA come from the germline V gene (reference sequence). V shed 6 bases and J shed 1 base, with 20 bases lying between them. CDR3 length: 16 residues. The CDR3: CSALPVLTSGTDTQYF. In DNA form, the CDR3 reads TGCAGTGCGCTCCCGGTTCTTACTAGTGGCACAGATACGCAGTATTTT.

A few counts support this clonotype. The rearrangement joins TRBV6-4 to TRBJ1-6; D not certain. Germline V lookup: CDR1 MRHNA, CDR2 SNTAGT. This CDR3 spans 13 amino acids. Trimming stripped 7 bases from V and 5 bases from J, with 9 bases between. As DNA, the CDR3 is TGTGCCAGCACCCGGGAAGATAATTCACCCCTCCACTTT. Its translation: CASTREDNSPLHF.

This clonotype was recorded at least ten times. The chain employs TRBV20-1 and TRBJ1-5; D remains unclear. The length of the CDR3 is 12 residues. V lost 3 bases and J 2 bases, leaving 5 bases between the germline ends. The germline gives CDR1 DFQATT, CDR2 SNEGSKA (reference sequence). The CDR3 coding sequence is TGCAGTGCTAGTATCGGCAATCAGCCCCAGCATTTT. It yields the protein CSASIGNQPQHF.

The chain is built from TRBV27 and TRBJ1-5; no clear D. Germline V lookup: CDR1 MNHEY, CDR2 SMNVEV (reference sequence). The V end was cut by 6 bases, the J end by 1 base, with 10 bases between. The CDR3 has 14 residues. CDR3 amino acids: CASSPGRSNQPQHF. The CDR3 bases are TGTGCCAGCAGCCCCGGGAGGAGCAATCAGCCCCAGCATTTT.

This clonotype was observed a handful of times. This CDR3 reads CASGPGGRAFF. The CDR3, as DNA: TGTGCCAGCGGCCCGGGGGGAAGGGCTTTCTTT. The chain uses TRBV25-1 and TRBJ1-1, with D possibly matching TRBD1 (5 bases). V dropped 8 bases and J dropped 11 bases, with 15 bases sitting between them. The CDR3 sequence is 11 residues long. Germline assignment: CDR1 MGHDK and CDR2 SYGVNS.

The V and J genes are TRBV12-3 or TRBV12-4 and TRBJ2-7; 12 bases fit TRBD2. This CDR3 region has 17 residues. Trimming removed 6 bases from V and 5 bases from J; junction bases left unmatched: 14. CDR3 in amino acids: CASSPPPTSGGLNEQYF. In DNA form, the CDR3 reads TGTGCCAGCAGCCCCCCCCCCACTAGCGGGGGGCTAAACGAGCAGTACTTC.

This sequence joins TRBV20-1 and TRBJ1-2; no definite D call. CDR1 is DFQATT and CDR2 is SNEGSKA in the germline V gene (reference sequence). The CDR3 totals 15 residues. With 3 bases removed from V and 4 bases from J, the gap between germline ends came to 18 bases. The CDR3 region is CSASGGSEGGYGYTF. CDR3 DNA: TGCAGTGCTAGTGGTGGGTCCGAAGGAGGCTATGGCTACACCTTC.

Many counts were recorded for this clonotype. The rearrangement joins TRBV20-1 to TRBJ2-5, with 7 bases aligning to TRBD1. The CDR3 extends over 14 amino acids. The V gene's germline CDR1 is DFQATT and CDR2 SNEGSKA (reference sequence). J lost 2 bases, V lost 7 bases, and 10 bases had no gene match. The CDR3 nucleotides are TGCAGTGGGAATCACGGGACAGCTCAAGAGACCCAGTACTTC. It yields the protein CSGNHGTAQETQYF.

This clonotype was seen a handful of times. The J gene is TRBJ2-3, the V gene TRBV21-1; the table calls TRBD1, which could not be checked here. TRBV21-1 is given as a pseudogene. This CDR3 is built from 16 residues. Here the CDR3 reads CASSPPGTGFPDTQYF. The CDR3 coding sequence is TGTGCCAGCAGCCCTCCCGGGACAGGGTTCCCAGATACGCAGTATTTT.

The chain combines TRBV2 with TRBJ2-3, with D tentatively TRBD1 or TRBD2 (6 bases each). Trimming left V 6 bases short and J 2 bases short, with 12 bases between. The germline V gene encodes CDR1 SNHLY and CDR2 FYNNEI. This CDR3 region has 14 residues. As DNA, the CDR3 is TGTGCCAGCAGGACCGGGGGCGCCACAGATACGCAGTATTTT. Its translation: CASRTGGATDTQYF.

This clonotype has ten or more counts. The chain joins TRBV7-2 to TRBJ2-3; no definite D call. Trimming shortened V by 1 base and J by 5 bases, and 7 bases separated the two germline ends. CDR1 and CDR2 (germline): SGHTA, FQGNSA. This CDR3 has 13 amino acids. The CDR3 region has the DNA TGTGCCAGCAGCTTAGAACTTGGAGATACGCAGTATTTT. Amino acids: CASSLELGDTQYF.

CDR3 nucleotide sequence: TGTGCCAGCAGCCACCCGGGGGGGGACGAGCAGTACTTC. It yields the protein CASSHPGGDEQYF. This chain links TRBV5-4 with TRBJ2-7; TRBD2 agrees at 8 bases. The V segment lost 4 bases and the J segment 5 bases; nucleotides outside the gene matches: 5. Germline V gene sequence: CDR1 SGHNT, CDR2 YYREEE (reference sequence). The CDR3 is 13 residues long.

The V gene is TRBV2, the J gene TRBJ1-5; perhaps TRBD1 as D (6 bases). V was pared by 5 bases and J by 2 bases, with 22 bases between. This CDR3 is built from 18 residues. Germline CDR1 reads SNHLY; CDR2 reads FYNNEI. This CDR3 is CASSFPRTASSGNQPQHF. The CDR3 nucleotides are TGTGCCAGCAGTTTTCCGCGGACAGCATCATCCGGCAATCAGCCCCAGCATTTT.

This clonotype was detected many times. The genes are TRBV29-1 and TRBJ2-5, with D perhaps given as TRBD1 or TRBD2 (6 bases each). Germline values: CDR1 SQVTM, CDR2 ANQGSEA. The CDR3 is 16 amino acids. Trimming stripped 4 bases from V and 5 bases from J, with 23 bases between. CDR3 in DNA: TGCAGCGTTGGTGGGACACCCCCCGGGGGAAGCGAGACCCAGTACTTC. Amino acid sequence: CSVGGTPPGGSETQYF.

A word on this clonotype: Possible read error: a much larger clone is one base away. The V and J genes are TRBV6-5 and TRBJ1-6; perhaps TRBD1 as D (5 bases). CDR1 is MNHEY, CDR2 SVGAGI, per germline. The CDR3 loop spans 16 amino acids. DNA of the CDR3: TGTGCCAGCAGTTACAAGGGGAGCTCCTATACTTCACCCCTCCACTTT. It specifies CASSYKGSSYTSPLHF.